This TCR beta chain is from a study of spatial heterogeneity in lung cancer. Overall study results and limits: At tumor resection, ubiquitous expanded TCRs were detected in blood more often than later.

Trimming shortened V by 5 bases and J by 9 bases, and 26 bases separated the two germline ends. CDR1 is DFQATT, CDR2 SNEGSKA, per germline (reference sequence). This CDR3 is built from 17 residues. TCRdb re-analysed the 5' RACE reads in MiXCR, keeping a single row per CDR3 protein. Altogether approximately 12,000 distinct CDR3 sequences are present, 14% being singletons, with the ten largest covering 2% to 2.5%. Specified time point: sample taken at primary tumor resection. Unsorted whole RNA samples from tumor, nontumor lung or frozen PBMC were sequenced. The donors were approximately 70 patients with non-small cell lung cancer that was early-stage and untreated. This clonotype is medium-sized by share. The antigen remains unidentified.

This clonotype was sampled from a female donor with early-stage non-small cell lung cancer. The sample consisted of PBMCs, taken at surgery. V usage is TRBV20-1 and J usage is TRBJ1-6, with D perhaps matching TRBD1 (5 bases). The CDR3 DNA follows: TGCAGTGCTCGGAGAGGACTGGGGCAGCCGTGGGGTTCACCCCTCCACTTT. Protein sequence: CSARRGLGQPWGSPLHF.